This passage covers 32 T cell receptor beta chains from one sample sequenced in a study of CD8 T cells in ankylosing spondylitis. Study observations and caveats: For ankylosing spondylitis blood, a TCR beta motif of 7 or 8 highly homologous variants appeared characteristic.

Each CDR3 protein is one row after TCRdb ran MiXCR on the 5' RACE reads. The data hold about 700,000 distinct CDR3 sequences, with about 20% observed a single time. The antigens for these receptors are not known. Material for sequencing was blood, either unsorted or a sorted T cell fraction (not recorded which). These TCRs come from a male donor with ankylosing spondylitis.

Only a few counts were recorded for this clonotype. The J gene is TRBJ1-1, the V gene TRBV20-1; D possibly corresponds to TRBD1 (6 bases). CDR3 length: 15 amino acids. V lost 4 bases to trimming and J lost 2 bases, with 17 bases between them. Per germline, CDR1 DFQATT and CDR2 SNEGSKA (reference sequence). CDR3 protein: CSAIDPTGVNTEAFF. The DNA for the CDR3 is TGCAGTGCTATAGACCCGACAGGCGTCAACACTGAAGCTTTCTTT.

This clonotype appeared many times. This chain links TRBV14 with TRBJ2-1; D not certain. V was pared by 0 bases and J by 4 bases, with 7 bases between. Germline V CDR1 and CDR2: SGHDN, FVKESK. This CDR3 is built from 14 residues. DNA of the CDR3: TGTGCCAGCAGCCAAGATTTGAGTTACAATGAGCAGTTCTTC. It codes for CASSQDLSYNEQFF.

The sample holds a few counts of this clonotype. CDR3 region: CASSLVFRGSEAFF. CDR3 DNA sequence: TGCGCCAGCAGCTTGGTATTTAGGGGGTCTGAAGCTTTCTTT. The chain carries TRBV5-1 and TRBJ1-1; D perhaps matches TRBD1 (6 bases). This CDR3 spans 14 amino acids. V lost 0 bases and J lost 6, with 12 bases in between. Per germline, CDR1 SGHRS and CDR2 YFSETQ.

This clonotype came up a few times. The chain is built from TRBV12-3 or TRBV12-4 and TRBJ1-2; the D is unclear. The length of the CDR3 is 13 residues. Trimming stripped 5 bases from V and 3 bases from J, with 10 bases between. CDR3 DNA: TGTGCCAGCAGTCCCCCCCCCGACTATGGCTACACCTTC. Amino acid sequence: CASSPPPDYGYTF.

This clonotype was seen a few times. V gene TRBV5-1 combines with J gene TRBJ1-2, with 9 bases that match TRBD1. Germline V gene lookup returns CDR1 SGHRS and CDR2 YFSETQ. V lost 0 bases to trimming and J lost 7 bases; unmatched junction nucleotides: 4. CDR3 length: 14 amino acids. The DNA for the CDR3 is TGCGCCAGCAGCTTGGTACAGGGGGCCGGTGGCTACACCTTC. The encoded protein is CASSLVQGAGGYTF.

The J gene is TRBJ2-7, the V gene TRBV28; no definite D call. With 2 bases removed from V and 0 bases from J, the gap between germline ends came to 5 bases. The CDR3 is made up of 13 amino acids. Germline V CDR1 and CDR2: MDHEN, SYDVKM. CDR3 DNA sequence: TGTGCCAGCAGTTTAAAATACTCCTACGAGCAGTACTTC. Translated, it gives CASSLKYSYEQYF. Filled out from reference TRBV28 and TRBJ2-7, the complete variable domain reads DVKVTQSSRYLVKRTGEKVFLECVQDMDHENMFWYRQDPGLGLRLIYFSYDVKMKEKGDIPEGYSVSREKKERFSLILESASTNQTSMYLCASSLKYSYEQYFGPGTRLTVT.

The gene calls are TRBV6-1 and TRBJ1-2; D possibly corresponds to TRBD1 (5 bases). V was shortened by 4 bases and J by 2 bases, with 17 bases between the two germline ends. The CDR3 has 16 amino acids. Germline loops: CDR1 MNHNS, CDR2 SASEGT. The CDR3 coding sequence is TGTGCCAGCAGTGCGTTACCGAAGACAGTAAACTATGGCTACACCTTC. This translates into CASSALPKTVNYGYTF.

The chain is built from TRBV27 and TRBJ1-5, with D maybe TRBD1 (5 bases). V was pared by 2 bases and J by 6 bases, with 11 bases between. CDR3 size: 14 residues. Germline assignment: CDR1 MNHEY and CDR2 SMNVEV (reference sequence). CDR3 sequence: CASSLDGRGQPQHF. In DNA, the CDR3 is TGTGCCAGCAGTTTAGATGGGAGGGGTCAGCCCCAGCATTTT.

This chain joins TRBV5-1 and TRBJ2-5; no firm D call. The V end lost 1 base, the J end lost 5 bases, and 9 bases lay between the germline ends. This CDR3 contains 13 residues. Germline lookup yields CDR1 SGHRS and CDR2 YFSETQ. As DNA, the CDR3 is TGCGCCAGCAGCTTGATAGTTGCTGAGACCCAGTACTTC. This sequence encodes CASSLIVAETQYF.

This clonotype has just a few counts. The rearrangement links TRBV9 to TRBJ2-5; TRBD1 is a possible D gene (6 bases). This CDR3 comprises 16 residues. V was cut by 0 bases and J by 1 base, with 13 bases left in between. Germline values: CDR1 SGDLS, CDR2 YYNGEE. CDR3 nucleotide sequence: TGTGCCAGCAGCGTAGGCCTAACAGGGATCCAAGAGACCCAGTACTTC. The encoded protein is CASSVGLTGIQETQYF.

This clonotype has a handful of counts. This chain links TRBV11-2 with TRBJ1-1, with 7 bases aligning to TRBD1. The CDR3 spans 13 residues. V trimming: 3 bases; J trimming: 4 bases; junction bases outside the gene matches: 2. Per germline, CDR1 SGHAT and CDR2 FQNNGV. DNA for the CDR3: TGTGCCAGCAGCTTCGACAGGGCCACTGAAGCTTTCTTT. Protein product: CASSFDRATEAFF.

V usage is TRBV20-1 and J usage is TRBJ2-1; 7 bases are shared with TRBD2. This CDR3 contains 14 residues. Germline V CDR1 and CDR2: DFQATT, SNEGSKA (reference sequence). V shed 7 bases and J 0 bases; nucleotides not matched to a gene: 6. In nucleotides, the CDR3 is TGCAGTGTTGGGGGAGGGAGCTCCTACAATGAGCAGTTCTTC. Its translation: CSVGGGSSYNEQFF.

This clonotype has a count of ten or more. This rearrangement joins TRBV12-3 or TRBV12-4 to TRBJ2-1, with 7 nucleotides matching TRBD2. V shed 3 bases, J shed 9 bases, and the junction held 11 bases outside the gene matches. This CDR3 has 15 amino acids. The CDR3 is CASSFGGSSLGEQFF. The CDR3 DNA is TGTGCCAGCAGTTTCGGCGGGAGTTCCTTGGGTGAGCAGTTCTTC.

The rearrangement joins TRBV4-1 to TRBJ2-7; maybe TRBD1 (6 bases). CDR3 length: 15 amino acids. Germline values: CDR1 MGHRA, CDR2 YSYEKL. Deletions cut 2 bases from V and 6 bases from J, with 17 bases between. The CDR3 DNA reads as TGCGCCAGCAGCCAAATGGGCACAGGGTACGGCGAGCAGTACTTC. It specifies CASSQMGTGYGEQYF.

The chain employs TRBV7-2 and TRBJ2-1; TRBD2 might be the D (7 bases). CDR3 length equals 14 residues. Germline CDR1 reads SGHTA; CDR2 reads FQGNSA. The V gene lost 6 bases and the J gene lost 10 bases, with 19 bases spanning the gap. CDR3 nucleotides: TGTGCCAGCAGAAGGGGGGGAGGTAGTGGGGAGCAGTTCTTC. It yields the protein CASRRGGGSGEQFF.

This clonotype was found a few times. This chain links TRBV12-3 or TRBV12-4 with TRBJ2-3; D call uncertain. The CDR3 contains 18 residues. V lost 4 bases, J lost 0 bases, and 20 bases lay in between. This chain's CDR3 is CASSSLAIGRASTDTQYF. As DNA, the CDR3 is TGTGCCAGCAGTTCCCTGGCCATAGGCAGAGCTAGCACAGATACGCAGTATTTT.

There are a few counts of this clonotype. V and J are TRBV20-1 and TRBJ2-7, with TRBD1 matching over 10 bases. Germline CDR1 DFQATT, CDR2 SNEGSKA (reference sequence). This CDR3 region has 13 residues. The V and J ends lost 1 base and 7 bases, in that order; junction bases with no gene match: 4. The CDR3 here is CSARGGQGSEQYF. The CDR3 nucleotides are TGCAGTGCTAGAGGGGGACAGGGGTCGGAGCAGTACTTC.

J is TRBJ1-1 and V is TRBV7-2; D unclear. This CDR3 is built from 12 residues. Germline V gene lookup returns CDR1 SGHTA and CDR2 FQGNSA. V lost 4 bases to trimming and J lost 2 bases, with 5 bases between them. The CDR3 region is CASSSFNTEAFF. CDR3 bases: TGTGCCAGCAGCTCGTTCAACACTGAAGCTTTCTTT.

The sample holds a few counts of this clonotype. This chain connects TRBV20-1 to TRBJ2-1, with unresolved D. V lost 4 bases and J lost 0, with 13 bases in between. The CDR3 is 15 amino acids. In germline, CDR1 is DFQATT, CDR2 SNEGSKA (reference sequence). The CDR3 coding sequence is TGCAGTGCTATCGATCCCCGGAGCTCCTACAATGAGCAGTTCTTC. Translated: CSAIDPRSSYNEQFF.

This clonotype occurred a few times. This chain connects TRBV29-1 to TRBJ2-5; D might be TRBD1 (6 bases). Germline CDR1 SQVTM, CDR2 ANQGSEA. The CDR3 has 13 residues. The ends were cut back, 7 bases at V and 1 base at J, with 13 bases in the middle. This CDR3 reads CSGGQWGQETQYF. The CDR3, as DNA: TGCAGCGGCGGACAGTGGGGCCAAGAGACCCAGTACTTC.

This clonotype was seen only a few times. CDR3 nucleotide sequence: TGTGCCAGCAGCCGAGATAGCGGGGGGGCCGGGGAGACCCAGTACTTC. It encodes CASSRDSGGAGETQYF. J is TRBJ2-5 and V is TRBV7-9; 11 bases agree with TRBD2. The length of the CDR3 is 16 residues. Germline CDR1 and CDR2: SEHNR and FQNEAQ (reference sequence). Trimming removed 5 bases from V and 5 bases from J; junction bases left unmatched: 10.

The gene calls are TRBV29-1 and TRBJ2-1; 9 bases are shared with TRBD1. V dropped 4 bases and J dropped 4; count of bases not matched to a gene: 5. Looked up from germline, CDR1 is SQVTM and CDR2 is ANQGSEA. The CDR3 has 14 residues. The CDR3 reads CSVGGQGGYNEQFF. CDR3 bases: TGCAGCGTTGGGGGACAGGGAGGGTACAATGAGCAGTTCTTC.

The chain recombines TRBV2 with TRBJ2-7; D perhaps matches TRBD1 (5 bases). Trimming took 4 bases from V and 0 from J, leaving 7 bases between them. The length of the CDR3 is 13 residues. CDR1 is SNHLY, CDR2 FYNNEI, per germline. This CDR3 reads CASSAGSSYEQYF. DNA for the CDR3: TGTGCCAGCAGTGCAGGGTCCTCCTACGAGCAGTACTTC.

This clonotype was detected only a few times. As DNA, the CDR3 is TGTGCCAGCAGTTTTGAGGGGGCCTTCTCTGGGGCCAACGTCCTGACTTTC. This sequence encodes CASSFEGAFSGANVLTF. V and J are TRBV12-3 or TRBV12-4 and TRBJ2-6; 7 nucleotides agree with TRBD1. Trimming took 3 bases from V and 0 from J; bases not matched to a gene: 5. The CDR3 is 17 amino acids.

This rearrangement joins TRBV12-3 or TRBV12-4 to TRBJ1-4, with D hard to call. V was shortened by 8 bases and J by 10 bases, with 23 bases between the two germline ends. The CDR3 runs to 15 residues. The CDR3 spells CASRKGGYGEGKLFF. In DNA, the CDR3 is TGTGCCAGCCGAAAGGGCGGGTACGGTGAAGGAAAACTGTTTTTT.

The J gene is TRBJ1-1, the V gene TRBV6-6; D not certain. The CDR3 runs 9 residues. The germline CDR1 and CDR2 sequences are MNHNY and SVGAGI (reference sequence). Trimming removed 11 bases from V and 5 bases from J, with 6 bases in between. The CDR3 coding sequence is TGTGCCGCGGGGACTGAAGCTTTCTTT. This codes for CAAGTEAFF.

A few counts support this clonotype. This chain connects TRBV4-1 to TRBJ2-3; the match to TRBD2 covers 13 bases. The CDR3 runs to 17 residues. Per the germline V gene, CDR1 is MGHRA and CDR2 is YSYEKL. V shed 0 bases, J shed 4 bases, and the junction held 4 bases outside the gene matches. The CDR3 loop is CASSQEGLAGAADTQYF. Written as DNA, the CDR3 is TGCGCCAGCAGCCAAGAAGGACTAGCGGGAGCTGCAGATACGCAGTATTTT.

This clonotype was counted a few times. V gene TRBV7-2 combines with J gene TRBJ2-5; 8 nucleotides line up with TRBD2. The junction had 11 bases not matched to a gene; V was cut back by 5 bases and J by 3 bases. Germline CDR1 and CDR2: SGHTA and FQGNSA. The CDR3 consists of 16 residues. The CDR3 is CASSPRGGAGEETQYF. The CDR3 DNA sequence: TGTGCCAGCAGCCCACGAGGCGGAGCGGGGGAAGAGACCCAGTACTTC.

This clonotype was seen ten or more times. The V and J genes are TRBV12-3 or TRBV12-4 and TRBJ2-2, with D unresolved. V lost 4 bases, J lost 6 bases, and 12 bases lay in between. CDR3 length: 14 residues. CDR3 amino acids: CASSSQPSPGELFF. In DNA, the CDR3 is TGTGCCAGCAGTTCTCAGCCGAGTCCCGGGGAGCTGTTTTTT.

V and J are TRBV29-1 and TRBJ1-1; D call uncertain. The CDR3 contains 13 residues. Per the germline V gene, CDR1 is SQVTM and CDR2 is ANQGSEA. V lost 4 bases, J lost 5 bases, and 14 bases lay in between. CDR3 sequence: CSVVVDSRTEAFF. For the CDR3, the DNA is TGCAGCGTTGTGGTGGATTCACGGACTGAAGCTTTCTTT.

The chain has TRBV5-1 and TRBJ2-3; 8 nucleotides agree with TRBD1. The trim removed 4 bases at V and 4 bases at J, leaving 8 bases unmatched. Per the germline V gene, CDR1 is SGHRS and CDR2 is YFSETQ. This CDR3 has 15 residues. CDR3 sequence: CASSQGQAEADTQYF. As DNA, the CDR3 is TGCGCCAGCAGCCAGGGACAGGCCGAGGCAGATACGCAGTATTTT.

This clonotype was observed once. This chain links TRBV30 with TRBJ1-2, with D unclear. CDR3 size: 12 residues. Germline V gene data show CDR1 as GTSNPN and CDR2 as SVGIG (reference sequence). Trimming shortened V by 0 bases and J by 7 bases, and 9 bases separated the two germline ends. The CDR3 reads CAWSVRLTGYTF. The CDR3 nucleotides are TGTGCCTGGAGTGTACGTCTCACTGGCTACACCTTC.